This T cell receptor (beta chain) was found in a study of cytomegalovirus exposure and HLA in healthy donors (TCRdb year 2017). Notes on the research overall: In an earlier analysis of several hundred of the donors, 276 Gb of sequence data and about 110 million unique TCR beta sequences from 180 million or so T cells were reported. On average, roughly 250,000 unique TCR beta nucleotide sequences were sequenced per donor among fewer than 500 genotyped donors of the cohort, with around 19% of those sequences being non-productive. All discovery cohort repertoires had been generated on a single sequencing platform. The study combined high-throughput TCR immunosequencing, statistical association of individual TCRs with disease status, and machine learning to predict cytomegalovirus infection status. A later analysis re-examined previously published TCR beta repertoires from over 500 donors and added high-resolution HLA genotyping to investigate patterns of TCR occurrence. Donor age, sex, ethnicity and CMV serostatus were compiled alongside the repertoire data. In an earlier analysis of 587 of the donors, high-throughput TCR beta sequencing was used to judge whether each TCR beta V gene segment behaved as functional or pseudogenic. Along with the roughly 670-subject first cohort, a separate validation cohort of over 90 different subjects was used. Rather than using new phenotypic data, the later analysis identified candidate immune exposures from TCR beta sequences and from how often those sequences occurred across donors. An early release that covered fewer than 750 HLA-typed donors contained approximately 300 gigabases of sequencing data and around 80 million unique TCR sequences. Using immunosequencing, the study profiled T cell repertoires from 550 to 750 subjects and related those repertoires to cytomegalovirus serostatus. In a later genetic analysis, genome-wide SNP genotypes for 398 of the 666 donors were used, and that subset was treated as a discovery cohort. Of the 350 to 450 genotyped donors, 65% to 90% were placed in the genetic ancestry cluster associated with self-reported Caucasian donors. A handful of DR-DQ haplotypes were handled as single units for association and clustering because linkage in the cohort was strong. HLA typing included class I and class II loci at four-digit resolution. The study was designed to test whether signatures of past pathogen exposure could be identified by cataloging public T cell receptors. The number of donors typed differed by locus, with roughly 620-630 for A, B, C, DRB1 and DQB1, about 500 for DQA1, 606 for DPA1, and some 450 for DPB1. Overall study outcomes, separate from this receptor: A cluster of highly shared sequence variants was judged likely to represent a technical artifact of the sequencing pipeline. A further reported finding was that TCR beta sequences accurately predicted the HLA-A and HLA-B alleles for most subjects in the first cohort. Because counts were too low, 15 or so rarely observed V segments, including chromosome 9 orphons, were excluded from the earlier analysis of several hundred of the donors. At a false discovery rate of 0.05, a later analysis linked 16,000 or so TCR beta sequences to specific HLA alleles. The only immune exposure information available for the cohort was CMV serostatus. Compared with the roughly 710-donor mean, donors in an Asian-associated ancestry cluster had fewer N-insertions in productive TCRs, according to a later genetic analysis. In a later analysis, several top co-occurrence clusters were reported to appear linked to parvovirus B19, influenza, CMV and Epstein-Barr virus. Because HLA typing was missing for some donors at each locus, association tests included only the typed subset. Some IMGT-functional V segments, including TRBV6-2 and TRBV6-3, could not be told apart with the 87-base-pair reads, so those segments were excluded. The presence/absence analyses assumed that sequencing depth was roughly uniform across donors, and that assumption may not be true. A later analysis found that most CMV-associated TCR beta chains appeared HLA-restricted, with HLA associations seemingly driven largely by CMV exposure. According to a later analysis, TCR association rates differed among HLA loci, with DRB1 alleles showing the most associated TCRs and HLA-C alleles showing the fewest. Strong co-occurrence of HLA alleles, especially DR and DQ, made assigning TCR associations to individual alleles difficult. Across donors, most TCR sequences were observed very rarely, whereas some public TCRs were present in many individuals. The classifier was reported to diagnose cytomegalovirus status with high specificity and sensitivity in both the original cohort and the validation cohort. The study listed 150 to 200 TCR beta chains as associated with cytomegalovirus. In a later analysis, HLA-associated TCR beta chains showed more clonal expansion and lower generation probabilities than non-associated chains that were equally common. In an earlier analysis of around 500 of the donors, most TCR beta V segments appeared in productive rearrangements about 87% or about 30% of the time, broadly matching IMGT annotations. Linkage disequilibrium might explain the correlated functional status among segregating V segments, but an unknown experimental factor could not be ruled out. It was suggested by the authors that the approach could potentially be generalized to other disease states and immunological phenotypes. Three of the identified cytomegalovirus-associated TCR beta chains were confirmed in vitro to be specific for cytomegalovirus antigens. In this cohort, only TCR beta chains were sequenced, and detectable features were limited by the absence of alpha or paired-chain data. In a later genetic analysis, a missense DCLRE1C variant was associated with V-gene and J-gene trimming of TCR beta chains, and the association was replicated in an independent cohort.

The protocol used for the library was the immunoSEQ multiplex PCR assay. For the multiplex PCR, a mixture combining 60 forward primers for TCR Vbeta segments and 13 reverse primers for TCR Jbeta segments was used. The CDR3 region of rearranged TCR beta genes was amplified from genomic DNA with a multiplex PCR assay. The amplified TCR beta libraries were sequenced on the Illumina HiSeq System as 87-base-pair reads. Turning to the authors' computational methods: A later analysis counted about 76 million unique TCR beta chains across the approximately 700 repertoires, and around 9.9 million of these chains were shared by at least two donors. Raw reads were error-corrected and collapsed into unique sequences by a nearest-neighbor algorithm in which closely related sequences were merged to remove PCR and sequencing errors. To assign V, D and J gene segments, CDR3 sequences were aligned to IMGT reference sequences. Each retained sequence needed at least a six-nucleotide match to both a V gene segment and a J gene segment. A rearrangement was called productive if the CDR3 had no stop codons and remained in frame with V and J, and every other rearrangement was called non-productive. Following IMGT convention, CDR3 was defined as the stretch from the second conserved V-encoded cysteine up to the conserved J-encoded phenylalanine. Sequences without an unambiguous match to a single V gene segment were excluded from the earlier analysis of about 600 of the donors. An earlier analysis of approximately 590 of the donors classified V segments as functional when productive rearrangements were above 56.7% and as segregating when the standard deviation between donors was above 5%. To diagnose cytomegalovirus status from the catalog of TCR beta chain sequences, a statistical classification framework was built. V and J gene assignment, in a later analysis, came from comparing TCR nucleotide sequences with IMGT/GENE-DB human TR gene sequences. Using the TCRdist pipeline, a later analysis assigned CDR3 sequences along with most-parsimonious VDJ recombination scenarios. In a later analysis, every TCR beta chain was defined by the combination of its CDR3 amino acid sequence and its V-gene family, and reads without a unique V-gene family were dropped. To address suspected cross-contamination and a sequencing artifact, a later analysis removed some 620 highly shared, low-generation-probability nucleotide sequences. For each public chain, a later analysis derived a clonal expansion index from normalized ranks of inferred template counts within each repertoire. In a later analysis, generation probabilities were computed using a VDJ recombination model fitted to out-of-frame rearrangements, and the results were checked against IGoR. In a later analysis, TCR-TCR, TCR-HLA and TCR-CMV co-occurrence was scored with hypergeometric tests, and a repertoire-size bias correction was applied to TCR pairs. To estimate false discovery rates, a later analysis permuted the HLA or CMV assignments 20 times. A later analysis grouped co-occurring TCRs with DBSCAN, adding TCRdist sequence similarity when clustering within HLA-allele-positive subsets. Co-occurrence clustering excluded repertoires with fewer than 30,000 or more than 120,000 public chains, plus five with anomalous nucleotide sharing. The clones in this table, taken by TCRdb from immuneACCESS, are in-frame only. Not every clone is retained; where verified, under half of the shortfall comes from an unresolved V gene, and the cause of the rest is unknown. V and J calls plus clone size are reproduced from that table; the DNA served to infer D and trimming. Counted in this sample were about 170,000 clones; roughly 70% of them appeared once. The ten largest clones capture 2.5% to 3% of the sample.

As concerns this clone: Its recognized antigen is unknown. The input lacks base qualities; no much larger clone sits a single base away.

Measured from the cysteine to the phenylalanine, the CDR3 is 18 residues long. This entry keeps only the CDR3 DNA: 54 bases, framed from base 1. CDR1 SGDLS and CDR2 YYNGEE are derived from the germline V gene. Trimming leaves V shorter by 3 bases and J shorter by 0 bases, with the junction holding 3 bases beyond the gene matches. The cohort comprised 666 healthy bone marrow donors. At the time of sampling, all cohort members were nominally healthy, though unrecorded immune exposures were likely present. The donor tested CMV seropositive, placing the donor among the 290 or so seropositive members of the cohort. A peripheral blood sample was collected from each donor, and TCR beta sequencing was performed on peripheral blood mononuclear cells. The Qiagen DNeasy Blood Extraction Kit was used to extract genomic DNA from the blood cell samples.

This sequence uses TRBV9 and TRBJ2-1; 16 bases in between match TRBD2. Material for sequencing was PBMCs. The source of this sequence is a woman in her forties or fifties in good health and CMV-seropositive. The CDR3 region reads CASSGGLAGGNSYNEQFF. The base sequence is TGTGCCAGCAGCGGGGGACTAGCGGGGGGGAACTCCTACAATGAGCAGTTCTTC.